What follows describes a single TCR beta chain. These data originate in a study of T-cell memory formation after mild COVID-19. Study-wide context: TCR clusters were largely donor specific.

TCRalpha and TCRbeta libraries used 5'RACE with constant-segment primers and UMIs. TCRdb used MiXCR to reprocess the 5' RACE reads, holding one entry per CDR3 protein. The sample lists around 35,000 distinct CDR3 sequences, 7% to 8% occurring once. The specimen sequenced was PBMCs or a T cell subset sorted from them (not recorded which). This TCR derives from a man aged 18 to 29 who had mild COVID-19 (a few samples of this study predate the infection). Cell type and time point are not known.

In nucleotides, the CDR3 is TGTGCCAGCAGCTTGGGGACAGGGGAGGATACGCAGTATTTT. Translated: CASSLGTGEDTQYF. The chain couples TRBV5-4 to TRBJ2-3; 9 nucleotides match TRBD1. Losses at the gene ends were 0 bases for V and 6 bases for J; bases not matched to a gene: 2. The CDR3 contains 14 residues. Germline CDR1 and CDR2: SGHNT and YYREEE (reference sequence).